This T cell receptor beta chain was obtained from a study of molecular identifiers for immune sequencing clone quantification. Study-level findings and limits: In naive cells, clones above 20 RNA copies held under 1% of molecules, whereas in effector cells they held over 97%. Highly expanded clone sizes could be underestimated through barcode sharing by identical TCR molecules.

J was trimmed by 2 bases and V by 8 bases; bases with no gene match: 9. CDR1 is MNHEY and CDR2 is SMNVEV in the germline V gene (reference sequence). This CDR3 comprises 15 residues. TCRdb re-analysed the PCR reads in MiXCR, keeping a single row per CDR3 protein. The top ten clones hold roughly 0.7% of a sample with around 320,000 distinct CDR3 sequences, roughly a quarter of them seen once. The sample holds a few counts of this clonotype. The antigen remains undetermined. With 10%, 30% or 50% of RNA, about 17,000 to 1,100,000 naive CD8 T cells were sequenced. The authors gated naive CD8 T cells as CD8+CD4-CCR7+CD45RA+ for sorting.

The source of this sequence is a human donor in good health. Some libraries in this study had Jurkat cell RNA spiked in. The V gene is TRBV27, the J gene TRBJ2-1, with 7 nucleotides matching TRBD2. The sequenced material came from naive CD8+ T cells from blood, with Jurkat cell RNA spiked in. As to subset: FACS-sorted CD8+CD4-CCR7+CD45RA+ naive T cells. CDR3 nucleotide sequence: TGTGCCAGCTACGATGGCGGGGGTGCCTACAATGAGCAGTTCTTC. Its protein product is CASYDGGGAYNEQFF.